Here is one T cell receptor beta chain with its context. What it recognizes is unknown. The CDR3 does not end in the conserved phenylalanine or tryptophan, so this is likely a read error. Because the CDR3's place on the DNA is in doubt, the DNA is left out and the CDR3 is given as listed by TCRdb. The sample is drawn from a study of T cells in Graves' hyperthyroidism and ophthalmopathy. Regarding the study as a whole: Most expanded thyroid clonotypes above 0.001 recurred in blood.

Those patients with uncontrolled infection, other autoimmune disease, pregnancy or lactation were excluded. Thyroid ultrasound and orbital computed tomography, with clinical symptoms and serum thyroxine and TRAb, informed diagnoses. It was RNA transcripts that yielded the amplified TCR beta CDR3 regions. First-round RT-PCR targeting the TCR CDR3 was performed with the HTBI primer set. TCRdb used MiXCR to reprocess the multiplex PCR reads, holding one entry per CDR3 protein. This sample has around 620,000 distinct CDR3 sequences; 46% occur once, and the top ten carry roughly 20%. CDR1 and CDR2 from the germline V gene are SGHDN and FVKESK. The CDR3 is 10 residues long, ends included.

The specimen sequenced was peripheral blood or thyroid tissue (not recorded which). This clonotype was sampled from an adult woman with Graves' disease, either hyperthyroidism or ophthalmopathy (not recorded which). The chain couples TRBV14 to TRBJ1-1. The CDR3 here is CASSFRGALP.